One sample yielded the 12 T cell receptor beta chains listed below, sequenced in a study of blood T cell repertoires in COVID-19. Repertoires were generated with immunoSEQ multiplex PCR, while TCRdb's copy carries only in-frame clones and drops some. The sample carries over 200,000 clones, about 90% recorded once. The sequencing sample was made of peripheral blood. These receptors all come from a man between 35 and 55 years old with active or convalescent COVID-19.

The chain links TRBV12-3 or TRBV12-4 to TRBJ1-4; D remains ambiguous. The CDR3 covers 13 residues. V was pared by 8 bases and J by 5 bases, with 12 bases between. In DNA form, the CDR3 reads TGTGCCAGCCAAGCGACCTTGAATGAAAAACTGTTTTTT. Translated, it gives CASQATLNEKLFF.

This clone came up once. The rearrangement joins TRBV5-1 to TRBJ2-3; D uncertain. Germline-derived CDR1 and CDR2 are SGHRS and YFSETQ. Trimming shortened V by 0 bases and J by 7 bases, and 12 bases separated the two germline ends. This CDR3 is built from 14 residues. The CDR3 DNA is TGCGCCAGCAGCTTGGCCTCGGGTAGGAATACGCAGTATTTT. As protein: CASSLASGRNTQYF.

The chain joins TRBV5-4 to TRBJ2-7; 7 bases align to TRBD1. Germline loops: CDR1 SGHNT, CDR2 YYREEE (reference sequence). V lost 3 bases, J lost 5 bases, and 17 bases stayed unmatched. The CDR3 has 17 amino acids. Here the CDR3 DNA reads TGTGCCAGCAGCTCGGATCCTACAGGGGCGTCAGTCCACGAGCAGTACTTC. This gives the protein CASSSDPTGASVHEQYF.

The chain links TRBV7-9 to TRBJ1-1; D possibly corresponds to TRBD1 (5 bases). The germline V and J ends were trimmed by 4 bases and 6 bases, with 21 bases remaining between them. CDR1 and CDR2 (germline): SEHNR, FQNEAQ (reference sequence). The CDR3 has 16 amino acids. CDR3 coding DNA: TGTGCCAGCAGCTACCTCGGAGCACAGGAGATCCCTGAAGCTTTCTTT. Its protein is CASSYLGAQEIPEAFF. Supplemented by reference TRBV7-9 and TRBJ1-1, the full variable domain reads DTGVSQNPRHKITKRGQNVTFRCDPISEHNRLYWYRQTLGQGPEFLTYFQNEAQLEKSRLLSDRFSAERPKGSFSTLEIQRTEQGDSAMYLCASSYLGAQEIPEAFFGQGTRLTVV.

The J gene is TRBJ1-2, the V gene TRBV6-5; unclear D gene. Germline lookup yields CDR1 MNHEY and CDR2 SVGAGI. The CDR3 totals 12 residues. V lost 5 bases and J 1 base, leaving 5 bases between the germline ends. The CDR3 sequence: CASSQFNYGYTF. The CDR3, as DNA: TGTGCCAGCAGTCAGTTTAACTATGGCTACACCTTC.

The CDR3 region is CASSSGTGMNEQFF. The CDR3 DNA follows: TGTGCCAGCAGCTCCGGGACAGGGATGAATGAGCAGTTCTTC. V and J are TRBV28 and TRBJ2-1; 9 bases match TRBD1. Germline loops: CDR1 MDHEN, CDR2 SYDVKM. The V gene end was trimmed by 6 bases and the J gene end by 7 bases; junction bases not matched to a gene: 7. This CDR3 comprises 14 residues.

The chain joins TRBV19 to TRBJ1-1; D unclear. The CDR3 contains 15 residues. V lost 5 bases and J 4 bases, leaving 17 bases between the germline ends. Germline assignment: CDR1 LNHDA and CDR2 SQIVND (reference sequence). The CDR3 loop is CASSPRTGGVTEAFF. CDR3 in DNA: TGTGCCAGTAGTCCTCGGACGGGAGGTGTCACTGAAGCTTTCTTT.

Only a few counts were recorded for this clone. The CDR3 loop reads CASSASDRFEGEAFF. The CDR3 nucleotides are TGTGCCAGCAGCGCCTCGGACAGGTTCGAGGGTGAAGCTTTCTTT. The rearrangement links TRBV9 to TRBJ1-1, with 7 bases matching TRBD1. Germline V gene lookup returns CDR1 SGDLS and CDR2 YYNGEE. V lost 3 bases and J lost 7; bases outside the gene matches: 12. This CDR3 region has 15 residues. Complete variable domain (other parts from reference TRBV9 and TRBJ1-1): DSGVTQTPKHLITATGQRVTLRCSPRSGDLSVYWYQQSLDQGLQFLIQYYNGEERAKGNILERFSAQQFPDLHSELNLSSLELGDSALYFCASSASDRFEGEAFFGQGTRLTVV.

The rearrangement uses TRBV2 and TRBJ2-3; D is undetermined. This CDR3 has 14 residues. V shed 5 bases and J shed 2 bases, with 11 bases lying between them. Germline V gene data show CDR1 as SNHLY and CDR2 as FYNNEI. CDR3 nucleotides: TGTGCCAGCAGTTTACAGAGCTCCACAGATACGCAGTATTTT. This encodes CASSLQSSTDTQYF.

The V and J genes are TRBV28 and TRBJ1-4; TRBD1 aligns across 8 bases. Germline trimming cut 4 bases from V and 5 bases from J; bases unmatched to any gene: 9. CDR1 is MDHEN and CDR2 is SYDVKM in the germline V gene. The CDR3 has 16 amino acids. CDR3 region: CASSSPRQGRNEKLFF. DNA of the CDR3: TGTGCCAGCAGTTCCCCCCGACAGGGGCGAAATGAAAAACTGTTTTTT.

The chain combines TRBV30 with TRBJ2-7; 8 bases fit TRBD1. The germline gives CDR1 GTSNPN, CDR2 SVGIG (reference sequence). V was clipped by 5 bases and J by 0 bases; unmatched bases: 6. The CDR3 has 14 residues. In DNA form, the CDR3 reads TGTGCCTGGGACCCCGGGACAGGCTCCTACGAGCAGTACTTC. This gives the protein CAWDPGTGSYEQYF.

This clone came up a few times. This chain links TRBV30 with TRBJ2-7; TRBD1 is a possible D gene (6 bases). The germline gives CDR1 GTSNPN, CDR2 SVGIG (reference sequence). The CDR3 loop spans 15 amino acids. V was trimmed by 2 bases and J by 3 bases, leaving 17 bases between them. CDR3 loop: CAWSNPWGHLYEQYF. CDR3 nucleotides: TGTGCCTGGAGTAACCCCTGGGGACATCTCTACGAGCAGTACTTC.